These T cell receptor beta chains were read from a single sample in a study of T cell repertoires in cytomegalovirus infection. TCRdb used MiXCR to reprocess the reads, holding one entry per CDR3 protein. The table records nearly 450,000 distinct CDR3 sequences, approximately 31% of them present only once. The specimen was PBMCs. The receptors derive from a human donor in good health (CMV status not recorded). Some clones in this sample may be carry-over from other donors' samples. The CDR3 runs from the conserved cysteine through the conserved F or W. Each record gives: V gene, J gene, clone size, D gene, CDR3 protein, CDR3 DNA. D genes are given only for firm matches. Only some rows state a clone size, as once, few, many or a class for expanded clones.

v_call: TRBV7-2
j_call: TRBJ2-7
clone_size: many
d_call: -
cdr3_aa: CASSSYLPFSAYSYEQYF
cdr3_nt: TGTGCCAGCAGCTCCTACCTCCCATTTAGCGCATACTCCTACGAGCAGTACTTC

v_call: TRBV27
j_call: TRBJ1-4
clone_size: few
d_call: TRBD1
cdr3_aa: CASSPTGQGREKLFF
cdr3_nt: TGTGCCAGCAGCCCAACAGGACAGGGACGAGAAAAACTGTTTTTT

v_call: TRBV5-1
j_call: TRBJ1-4
clone_size: -
d_call: -
cdr3_aa: CASSPDRTNEKLFF
cdr3_nt: TGCGCCAGCAGCCCGGACAGAACTAATGAAAAACTGTTTTTT

v_call: TRBV7-6
j_call: TRBJ2-3
clone_size: -
d_call: TRBD2
cdr3_aa: CASSPTSWRTDTQYF
cdr3_nt: TGTGCCAGCAGCCCGACTAGCTGGAGAACAGATACGCAGTATTTT

v_call: TRBV7-9
j_call: TRBJ2-7
clone_size: few
d_call: -
cdr3_aa: CASSPPAGRIYEQYF
cdr3_nt: TGTGCCAGCAGCCCACCTGCGGGCCGAATTTACGAGCAGTACTTC

v_call: TRBV7-8
j_call: TRBJ2-7
clone_size: many
d_call: -
cdr3_aa: CASSLFSVNTYEQYF
cdr3_nt: TGTGCCAGCAGCTTATTCTCAGTTAATACCTACGAGCAGTACTTC

v_call: TRBV19
j_call: TRBJ2-7
clone_size: -
d_call: -
cdr3_aa: CASSIVLAAEFSTYEQYF
cdr3_nt: TGTGCCAGTAGTATTGTACTAGCCGCCGAGTTTTCTACCTACGAGCAGTACTTC

v_call: TRBV11-2
j_call: TRBJ1-6
clone_size: -
d_call: -
cdr3_aa: CASSFLAGTGASPLHF
cdr3_nt: TGTGCCAGCAGCTTCCTGGCCGGCACAGGAGCTTCACCCCTCCACTTT

v_call: TRBV5-5
j_call: TRBJ1-2
clone_size: -
d_call: TRBD1
cdr3_aa: CASSPTSKDRGRKGGYTF
cdr3_nt: TGTGCCAGCAGCCCCACCTCCAAGGACAGGGGGCGGAAGGGTGGCTACACCTTC

v_call: TRBV12-3/TRBV12-4
j_call: TRBJ2-7
clone_size: once
d_call: -
cdr3_aa: CASSSTRRGEQYF
cdr3_nt: TGTGCCAGCAGTTCGACACGGCGGGGCGAGCAGTACTTC

v_call: TRBV7-4
j_call: TRBJ1-1
clone_size: -
d_call: -
cdr3_aa: CASRLNSVNTEDFF
cdr3_nt: TGTGCCAGCAGATTAAACAGTGTGAACACTGAAGATTTCTTT

v_call: TRBV29-1
j_call: TRBJ2-5
clone_size: -
d_call: -
cdr3_aa: CSVMQIEREKYF
cdr3_nt: TGCAGCGTCATGCAGATTGAGAGGGAGAAGTACTTC